The 18 T cell receptor beta chains in this list originate from one sample, sequenced in a study of response to subunit inactivated influenza vaccine. TCRdb analysed the RT-PCR reads with MiXCR anew, one entry per CDR3 protein. Found here are roughly 650,000 distinct CDR3 sequences, approximately 14% of them singletons; the top ten hold less than 9%. The sequencing used PBMCs from blood, collected 14 days before vaccination. Source of these receptors: a man aged 45 to 65 who received an inactivated influenza vaccine.

This clonotype was recorded many times. This chain uses TRBV20-1 with TRBJ2-7; a possible D gene is TRBD2 (5 bases). Germline V CDR1 and CDR2: DFQATT, SNEGSKA (reference sequence). The CDR3 is 15 residues long. Trimming took off 0 bases at V and 2 bases at J, with 14 bases between the two ends. CDR3 DNA sequence: TGCAGTGCTAGAGATTCCCGGCGGGTAACCTACGAGCAGTACTTC. Amino acids: CSARDSRRVTYEQYF.

This chain joins TRBV7-2 and TRBJ1-1; 7 bases map to TRBD1. The junction had 2 bases not matched to a gene; V was cut back by 6 bases and J by 1 base. The CDR3 contains 13 residues. CDR1 SGHTA and CDR2 FQGNSA come from the germline V gene. The CDR3 spells CASRRTGNTEAFF. The CDR3 DNA is TGTGCCAGCAGGCGGACAGGGAACACTGAAGCTTTCTTT.

This clonotype has ten or more counts. The CDR3 here is CSSDPLGQPQHF. In DNA form, the CDR3 reads TGCAGTTCGGACCCCTTAGGGCAGCCCCAGCATTTT. J is TRBJ1-5 and V is TRBV20-1; D remains unclear. V lost 8 bases, J lost 7 bases, and 15 bases lay in between. The CDR3 extends over 12 amino acids. The germline V gene has CDR1 DFQATT and CDR2 SNEGSKA (reference sequence).

In its sample, this clonotype was seen a few times. The rearrangement joins TRBV19 to TRBJ2-3, with 8 bases lining up with TRBD1. The CDR3 has 15 amino acids. Germline V gene sequence: CDR1 LNHDA, CDR2 SQIVND (reference sequence). V trimming: 6 bases; J trimming: 0 bases; junction bases outside the gene matches: 5. Here the CDR3 DNA reads TGTGCCAGTAGCCTGTGGACAGGGAGCACAGATACGCAGTATTTT. Its protein is CASSLWTGSTDTQYF.

The CDR3 spells CASSSRRDGAKNIQYF. The CDR3 DNA follows: TGTGCCAGCAGTTCGCGCAGGGATGGGGCCAAAAACATTCAGTACTTC. The chain employs TRBV7-8 and TRBJ2-4, with D possibly TRBD1 on 5 matching bases. V was clipped by 6 bases and J by 1 base, with 16 bases between them. CDR3 length: 16 residues. CDR1 is SGHVS and CDR2 is FQNEAQ in the germline V gene.

This clonotype was counted between two and nine times. The genes are TRBV12-3 or TRBV12-4 and TRBJ2-3; D not certain. This CDR3 is built from 15 residues. The V end lost 2 bases, the J end lost 2 bases, and 11 bases lay between the germline ends. CDR3 in DNA: TGTGCCAGCAGTTTACTTGGGTATTCCACAGATACGCAGTATTTT. It encodes CASSLLGYSTDTQYF.

J is TRBJ2-7 and V is TRBV7-9; 9 nucleotides agree with TRBD1. The ends lost 5 bases at V and 5 bases at J; junction bases unmatched: 7. Germline V gene sequence: CDR1 SEHNR, CDR2 FQNEAQ (reference sequence). The CDR3 is 14 amino acids. In DNA, the CDR3 is TGTGCCAGCAGCACCGGGACAGGGATAAACGAGCAGTACTTC. This gives the protein CASSTGTGINEQYF.

In this sample, this clonotype turned up many times. The CDR3 here is CASSFRQGSYNEQFF. CDR3 nucleotides: TGTGCCAGCAGCTTCCGACAGGGTTCCTACAATGAGCAGTTCTTC. The chain joins TRBV7-2 to TRBJ2-1; TRBD1 aligns across 7 bases. Germline V gives CDR1 SGHTA, CDR2 FQGNSA. The trim removed 3 bases at V and 1 base at J, leaving 3 bases unmatched. The CDR3 spans 15 residues. The whole variable domain, remainder taken from reference TRBV7-2 and TRBJ2-1, is GAGVSQSPSNKVTEKGKDVELRCDPISGHTALYWYRQSLGQGLEFLIYFQGNSAPDKSGLPSDRFSAERTGGSVSTLTIQRTQQEDSAVYLCASSFRQGSYNEQFFGPGTRLTVL.

This clonotype was found a few times. The CDR3 DNA is TGTGCCAGCAGCTTAATACGACTAGCGGGAGGGCGTGGAGATACGCAGTATTTT. This codes for CASSLIRLAGGRGDTQYF. This rearrangement joins TRBV11-2 to TRBJ2-3; 14 nucleotides align to TRBD2. The CDR3 covers 18 residues. Germline-derived CDR1 and CDR2 are SGHAT and FQNNGV. With 2 bases clipped from V and 5 bases from J, the junction kept 9 bases outside the gene matches.

This clonotype was counted many times. This sequence joins TRBV6-6 and TRBJ2-3; 10 nucleotides align to TRBD2. The CDR3 loop spans 17 amino acids. Trimming removed 5 bases from V and 1 base from J; junction bases left unmatched: 9. Germline V gene data show CDR1 as MNHNY and CDR2 as SVGAGI (reference sequence). CDR3 DNA: TGTGCCAGCAGTCCGATTCCGGGGACTAGCGGCACAGATACGCAGTATTTT. This translates into CASSPIPGTSGTDTQYF.

This rearrangement joins TRBV7-9 to TRBJ2-3; TRBD2 might be the D (5 bases). Between the trimmed V and J ends, which lost 2 bases and 4 bases, there was a span of 13 bases. The CDR3 runs to 15 residues. Germline CDR1 is SEHNR and CDR2 is FQNEAQ (reference sequence). Here the CDR3 DNA reads TGTGCCAGCAGCTTAATAGTTCCGGGGTCAGATACGCAGTATTTT. Protein sequence: CASSLIVPGSDTQYF.

The genes are TRBV12-3 or TRBV12-4 and TRBJ2-1, with D possibly being TRBD2 (6 bases). V shed 7 bases and J shed 9 bases, with 19 bases lying between them. This CDR3 spans 14 amino acids. The CDR3 sequence is CASTSYDTTSEQFF. The DNA of the CDR3 is TGTGCCAGCACCTCCTATGACACGACTAGTGAGCAGTTCTTC.

This clonotype has only a few counts. This chain connects TRBV5-1 to TRBJ2-5; 12 bases are a match to TRBD2. Germline CDR1 reads SGHRS; CDR2 reads YFSETQ. With V trimmed by 2 bases and J by 3 bases, 5 bases remained unmatched. The CDR3 is 16 residues long. As DNA, the CDR3 is TGCGCCAGCAGCTTTTGGACTAGCGGGACCGAAGAGACCCAGTACTTC. Its protein is CASSFWTSGTEETQYF.

The chain joins TRBV29-1 to TRBJ1-4; 10 nucleotides match TRBD1. CDR1 is SQVTM, CDR2 ANQGSEA, per germline. CDR3 length: 16 amino acids. The V gene end was trimmed by 7 bases and the J gene end by 8 bases; junction bases not matched to a gene: 16. The CDR3 DNA is TGCAGCGCCTCATGGGGGTCCGACAGGGGGCCGGAAAAACTGTTTTTT. Translated, it gives CSASWGSDRGPEKLFF. Together with reference TRBV29-1 and TRBJ1-4, the CDR3 gives the full variable domain: SAVISQKPSRDICQRGTSLTIQCQVDSQVTMMFWYRQQPGQSLTLIATANQGSEATYESGFVIDKFPISRPNLTFSTLTVSNMSPEDSSIYLCSASWGSDRGPEKLFFGSGTQLSVL.

This clonotype was observed at least ten times. This chain connects TRBV20-1 to TRBJ2-3, with 10 nucleotides matching TRBD2. This CDR3 has 15 amino acids. Looked up from germline, CDR1 is DFQATT and CDR2 is SNEGSKA (reference sequence). CDR3 amino acids: CTCRPLAGVSDTQYF. For the CDR3, the DNA is TGCACCTGTCGACCTCTAGCGGGAGTATCAGATACGCAGTATTTT.

This clonotype was counted a few times. The rearrangement joins TRBV27 to TRBJ1-1; D gene ambiguous. From germline, CDR1 is MNHEY and CDR2 SMNVEV (reference sequence). V was pared by 3 bases and J by 5 bases, with 13 bases between. The CDR3 has 14 amino acids. The CDR3 here is CASSFVAGRTEAFF. CDR3 nucleotide sequence: TGTGCCAGCAGTTTCGTAGCGGGTCGGACTGAAGCTTTCTTT.

This clonotype was counted only a few times. This chain uses TRBV24-1 with TRBJ1-2; D gene ambiguous. With 0 bases removed from V and 8 bases from J, the gap between germline ends came to 12 bases. This CDR3 is 14 amino acids long. Per germline, CDR1 KGHDR and CDR2 SFDVKD. The CDR3 sequence is CATSDLNAYGGYTF. In DNA form, the CDR3 reads TGTGCCACCAGTGATTTGAACGCTTACGGGGGCTACACCTTC.

This clonotype came up many times. The V call is TRBV12-3 or TRBV12-4, the J call TRBJ1-1; 8 bases are a match to TRBD1. This CDR3 spans 14 amino acids. V gave up 5 bases and J gave up 1 base; unmatched junction bases: 3. CDR3 protein: CASSLDRGNTEAFF. Here the CDR3 DNA reads TGTGCCAGCAGTCTAGACAGGGGGAACACTGAAGCTTTCTTT.